This passage covers 27 T cell receptor beta chains from one sample sequenced in a study of beta chain features in type 1 diabetes (dated by TCRdb to between 2018 and 2020). The protocol used for the library was the immunoSEQ multiplex PCR assay. All of the isolated RNA was reverse transcribed with the High Capacity cDNA Reverse Transcription Kit, so expressed TCRB transcripts were sequenced. In its TCRdb copy, this immuneACCESS table keeps in-frame sequences only and misses some clones. Where compared with another copy, unresolved V genes explain less than half of these, and the others have no known cause. The sample records 140,000 or so clones, roughly a tenth of which are singletons. The top ten clonotypes cover roughly 0.7% of the sample. The sequenced material came from central memory CD4+ T cells from blood. All receptors come from a man in his late teens or twenties in good health.

The chain joins TRBV5-4 to TRBJ1-5, with 7 bases lining up with TRBD1. The V segment lost 3 bases and the J segment 4 bases; nucleotides outside the gene matches: 4. Germline CDR1 reads SGHNT; CDR2 reads YYREEE (reference sequence). The CDR3 covers 14 residues. CDR3 in amino acids: CASSSQGHNQPQHF. The CDR3 region has the DNA TGTGCCAGCAGCTCACAGGGGCATAATCAGCCCCAGCATTTT.

This clone was found a few times. This chain links TRBV6-1 with TRBJ1-2; possible D gene TRBD1, 5 bases. V dropped 0 bases and J dropped 1 base, with 12 bases sitting between them. Germline values: CDR1 MNHNS, CDR2 SASEGT. CDR3 length: 16 amino acids. The CDR3 nucleotides are TGTGCCAGCAGTGAAGCACTGGGGCGGAGTAACTATGGCTACACCTTC. Translated, it gives CASSEALGRSNYGYTF.

This chain links TRBV11-3 with TRBJ1-1, with TRBD1 identical over 9 bases. Per the germline V gene, CDR1 is SGHNT and CDR2 is YENEEA. V trimming: 5 bases; J trimming: 3 bases; junction bases outside the gene matches: 4. This CDR3 spans 14 amino acids. The DNA for the CDR3 is TGTGCCAGCAGCAGGGGACAGGGTCACACTGAAGCTTTCTTT. Residues: CASSRGQGHTEAFF.

This clone was observed a handful of times. This chain joins TRBV5-1 and TRBJ1-5, with 9 bases matching TRBD1. The CDR3 runs 15 residues. J was trimmed by 1 base and V by 3 bases; bases with no gene match: 2. CDR1 is SGHRS, CDR2 YFSETQ, per germline. DNA for the CDR3: TGCGCCAGCAGCTCCGGGACAGGGAGCAATCAGCCCCAGCATTTT. This sequence encodes CASSSGTGSNQPQHF.

In its sample, this clone was seen many times. The J gene is TRBJ2-2, the V gene TRBV30; 9 nucleotides align to TRBD1. V was pared by 3 bases and J by 3 bases, with 5 bases of the junction left unmatched. CDR3 size: 15 residues. From germline, CDR1 is GTSNPN and CDR2 SVGIG (reference sequence). The DNA for the CDR3 is TGTGCCTGGAGGTACCGGGACAGGGACACCGGGGAGCTGTTTTTT. It is translated as CAWRYRDRDTGELFF.

The J gene is TRBJ1-5, the V gene TRBV18; TRBD1 aligns across 7 bases. V dropped 2 bases and J dropped 2; count of bases not matched to a gene: 3. CDR3 length: 15 residues. Germline CDR1 is KGHSH and CDR2 is LQKENI. CDR3 sequence: CASSPGGGGNQPQHF. The DNA of the CDR3 is TGTGCCAGCTCACCAGGAGGGGGCGGCAATCAGCCCCAGCATTTT.

This clone came up a few times. The V and J genes are TRBV7-3 and TRBJ1-2; a possible D gene is TRBD1 (6 bases). Germline values: CDR1 SGHTA, CDR2 FQGTGA. The CDR3 contains 16 residues. V was cut by 3 bases and J by 6 bases, with 20 bases left in between. The CDR3 is CASSFSFPGGRDGYTF. The CDR3 DNA is TGTGCCAGCAGCTTTTCATTTCCGGGGGGGCGCGATGGCTACACCTTC.

This clone was seen ten or more times. The rearrangement uses TRBV18 and TRBJ2-1; 7 positions match TRBD2. The ends lost 2 bases at V and 6 bases at J; junction bases unmatched: 10. This CDR3 region has 16 residues. Germline V gives CDR1 KGHSH, CDR2 LQKENI. The CDR3 coding sequence is TGTGCCAGCTCACCATCTATGGGGAGGGAAGGCAATGAGCAGTTCTTC. Encoded protein: CASSPSMGREGNEQFF.

The rearrangement joins TRBV9 to TRBJ1-1; D may be TRBD1 (6 bases). CDR1 is SGDLS, CDR2 YYNGEE, per germline. Trimming removed 3 bases at V and 1 base at J, with 13 bases between. There are 15 residues in the CDR3. The CDR3 reads CASSESGHSNTEAFF. As DNA, the CDR3 is TGTGCCAGCAGCGAGTCGGGACATTCGAACACTGAAGCTTTCTTT. Complete variable domain (other parts from reference TRBV9 and TRBJ1-1): DSGVTQTPKHLITATGQRVTLRCSPRSGDLSVYWYQQSLDQGLQFLIQYYNGEERAKGNILERFSAQQFPDLHSELNLSSLELGDSALYFCASSESGHSNTEAFFGQGTRLTVV.

This clone appeared a few times. This chain links TRBV5-6 with TRBJ1-6; D is uncertain. This CDR3 contains 17 residues. The V and J ends lost 5 bases and 0 bases respectively, with 15 bases between them. Germline assignment: CDR1 SGHDT and CDR2 YYEEEE. CDR3 DNA sequence: TGTGCCAGCAGGGACGGGAGGGCGGGCTCCTATAATTCACCCCTCCACTTT. It encodes CASRDGRAGSYNSPLHF.

In this sample, this clone turned up a few times. The V gene is TRBV30, the J gene TRBJ2-7, with 8 bases that match TRBD2. With 5 bases clipped from V and 7 bases from J, the junction kept 10 bases outside the gene matches. The CDR3 covers 13 residues. Per germline, CDR1 GTSNPN and CDR2 SVGIG (reference sequence). The CDR3 DNA sequence: TGTGCCTGGGATGAGGGCGGGGGGCGTGAGCAGTACTTC. Translated: CAWDEGGGREQYF.

This clone was found a few times. The J gene is TRBJ2-5, the V gene TRBV28, with 8 bases aligning to TRBD1. The CDR3 runs 15 residues. J gave up 5 bases and V 6 bases, and 11 bases lay outside the gene matches. CDR1 MDHEN and CDR2 SYDVKM come from the germline V gene. The CDR3 DNA is TGTGCCAGCAGATATACAGGGGGAGTGTCTGAGACCCAGTACTTC. Protein product: CASRYTGGVSETQYF.

This clone has more than one count but fewer than ten. The chain carries TRBV4-1 and TRBJ2-3, with TRBD2 matching 10 bases. Germline CDR1 is MGHRA and CDR2 is YSYEKL. The V gene end was trimmed by 0 bases and the J gene end by 2 bases; junction bases not matched to a gene: 2. The CDR3 runs 16 residues. The CDR3 DNA is TGCGCCAGCAGCCAAGATCTAGCGGGGGCCACAGATACGCAGTATTTT. Translating gives CASSQDLAGATDTQYF.

This clone was detected only a few times. The chain recombines TRBV2 with TRBJ1-5; TRBD1 aligns across 7 bases. In germline, CDR1 is SNHLY, CDR2 FYNNEI. The CDR3 has 11 residues. V lost 10 bases, J lost 7 bases, and 4 bases stayed unmatched. CDR3 sequence reads: CAKGAGQPQHF. The CDR3 DNA reads TGTGCCAAGGGGGCCGGCCAGCCCCAGCATTTT.

This clone was seen more than once but under ten times. This chain connects TRBV7-9 to TRBJ1-4; 8 bases align to TRBD1. Germline CDR1 and CDR2: SEHNR and FQNEAQ (reference sequence). CDR3 size: 16 residues. With 3 bases clipped from V and 3 bases from J, the junction kept 6 bases outside the gene matches. CDR3 sequence: CASSFGTGGSNEKLFF. For the CDR3, the DNA is TGTGCCAGCAGCTTCGGAACAGGGGGTTCTAATGAAAAACTGTTTTTT.

The chain is built from TRBV7-2 and TRBJ2-1; 11 bases are a match to TRBD2. Germline CDR1 reads SGHTA; CDR2 reads FQGNSA. This CDR3 is 15 amino acids long. V was clipped by 6 bases and J by 5 bases; unmatched bases: 6. In DNA, the CDR3 is TGTGCCAGCAGAGGTCTAGCGGGGGGAAACAATGAGCAGTTCTTC. It translates to CASRGLAGGNNEQFF.

V and J are TRBV5-1 and TRBJ2-7, with 7 bases lining up with TRBD1. CDR1 and CDR2 from the germline V gene are SGHRS and YFSETQ. The V segment lost 4 bases and the J segment 7 bases; nucleotides outside the gene matches: 11. The CDR3 runs to 14 residues. The CDR3 is CASSPGQDSWEQYF. DNA for the CDR3: TGCGCCAGCAGCCCTGGACAGGACTCTTGGGAGCAGTACTTC.

This clone has only a few counts. The chain joins TRBV14 to TRBJ1-2; D gene ambiguous. Germline CDR1 and CDR2: SGHDN and FVKESK. V was shortened by 3 bases and J by 4 bases, with 12 bases between the two germline ends. The CDR3 is made up of 14 amino acids. In nucleotides, the CDR3 is TGTGCCAGCAGCCATGGAGGCCGAGGCTATGGCTACACCTTC. It specifies CASSHGGRGYGYTF.

The table lists this clone with a few counts. The chain links TRBV2 to TRBJ1-5, with D unclear. Germline V gene data show CDR1 as SNHLY and CDR2 as FYNNEI. Trimming pared 8 bases from V and 1 base from J, leaving 12 bases between. This CDR3 contains 14 residues. The CDR3 protein is CASRPTTSNQPQHF. The CDR3 bases are TGTGCCAGCCGACCAACGACAAGCAATCAGCCCCAGCATTTT.

The V call is TRBV19, the J call TRBJ1-2; 7 bases are a match to TRBD1. The CDR3 consists of 15 residues. Germline-derived CDR1 and CDR2 are LNHDA and SQIVND (reference sequence). The V gene end was trimmed by 6 bases and the J gene end by 2 bases; junction bases not matched to a gene: 9. The CDR3 nucleotides are TGTGCCAGTAGCCAGGGACGACAGGGCAACTATGGCTACACCTTC. It specifies CASSQGRQGNYGYTF.

This clone was counted a few times. The chain is built from TRBV5-1 and TRBJ2-1, with TRBD2 matching over 8 bases. Per the germline V gene, CDR1 is SGHRS and CDR2 is YFSETQ. This CDR3 contains 14 residues. The V and J ends lost 6 bases and 9 bases, in that order; junction bases with no gene match: 11. CDR3: CASTLGLDGGEQFF. DNA of the CDR3: TGCGCCAGCACCCTGGGACTAGATGGAGGTGAGCAGTTCTTC. Full variable domain (outside the CDR3, taken from reference TRBV5-1 and TRBJ2-1): KAGVTQTPRYLIKTRGQQVTLSCSPISGHRSVSWYQQTPGQGLQFLFEYFSETQRNKGNFPGRFSGRQFSNSRSEMNVSTLELGDSALYLCASTLGLDGGEQFFGPGTRLTVL.

This CDR3 is CASSLDGEVGTQYF. DNA of the CDR3: TGCGCCAGCAGCTTGGACGGGGAGGTGGGTACGCAGTATTTT. This chain uses TRBV5-1 with TRBJ2-3; D might be TRBD2 (6 bases). V shed 0 bases and J shed 8 bases, with 13 bases lying between them. The CDR3 totals 14 residues. Germline-derived CDR1 and CDR2 are SGHRS and YFSETQ. The full variable domain, in which reference TRBV5-1 and TRBJ2-3 provide the parts outside the CDR3, is KAGVTQTPRYLIKTRGQQVTLSCSPISGHRSVSWYQQTPGQGLQFLFEYFSETQRNKGNFPGRFSGRQFSNSRSEMNVSTLELGDSALYLCASSLDGEVGTQYFGPGTRLTVL.

About this clone: Germline is not matched at one junction end, which may reflect a read error. This CDR3 is CAISETWDWKNTGELFF. The CDR3 nucleotides are TGTGCCATCAGTGAGACCTGGGACTGGAAGAACACCGGGGAGCTGTTTTTT. J is TRBJ2-2 and V is TRBV6-1; possibly TRBD2 for D (6 bases). Per the germline V gene, CDR1 is MNHNS and CDR2 is SASEGT. This CDR3 comprises 17 residues.

V and J are TRBV7-6 and TRBJ2-7; 7 bases map to TRBD1. The CDR3 spans 16 residues. The V gene end was trimmed by 5 bases and the J gene end by 7 bases; junction bases not matched to a gene: 17. The germline gives CDR1 SGHVS, CDR2 FNYEAQ. The CDR3 DNA reads TGTGCCAGCAGCGGCAGAGGGGCGGACAGGTCGGGGGAGCAGTACTTC. Protein: CASSGRGADRSGEQYF. The variable domain in full, with the rest retrieved from reference TRBV7-6 and TRBJ2-7, is GAGVSQSPRYKVTKRGQDVALRCDPISGHVSLYWYRQALGQGPEFLTYFNYEAQQDKSGLPNDRFSAERPEGSISTLTIQRTEQRDSAMYRCASSGRGADRSGEQYFGPGTRLTVT.

There are a few counts of this clone. The CDR3 nucleotides read TGTGCCAGCAGCTTCAGGGGGAACACTGAAGCTTTCTTT. Translation gives CASSFRGNTEAFF. The chain recombines TRBV7-2 with TRBJ1-1, with a tentative D call TRBD1 (6 bases). Germline CDR1 reads SGHTA; CDR2 reads FQGNSA. There are 13 residues in the CDR3. The V end lost 3 bases, the J end lost 1 base, and 6 bases lay between the germline ends.

The V gene is TRBV11-2, the J gene TRBJ2-7, with 8 nucleotides matching TRBD1. Trimming at V came to 3 bases and at J to 6 bases, leaving 4 bases not matched to a gene. There are 13 residues in the CDR3. CDR1 is SGHAT, CDR2 FQNNGV, per germline. CDR3 nucleotide sequence: TGTGCCAGCAGCTTTGACGGGACAGGCGAGCAGTACTTC. Its protein is CASSFDGTGEQYF.

The table lists this clone with a few counts. The chain joins TRBV11-2 to TRBJ2-7, with D hard to call. Germline values: CDR1 SGHAT, CDR2 FQNNGV. V was cut by 1 base and J by 2 bases, with 15 bases left in between. The CDR3 is made up of 16 amino acids. The CDR3 DNA reads TGTGCCAGCAGCTTAGGGGCAGCCAAAAATGCCTACGAGCAGTACTTC. Translated, it gives CASSLGAAKNAYEQYF. Full variable domain (rest looked up from reference TRBV11-2 and TRBJ2-7): EAGVAQSPRYKIIEKRQSVAFWCNPISGHATLYWYQQILGQGPKLLIQFQNNGVVDDSQLPKDRFSAERLKGVDSTLKIQPAKLEDSAVYLCASSLGAAKNAYEQYFGPGTRLTVT.